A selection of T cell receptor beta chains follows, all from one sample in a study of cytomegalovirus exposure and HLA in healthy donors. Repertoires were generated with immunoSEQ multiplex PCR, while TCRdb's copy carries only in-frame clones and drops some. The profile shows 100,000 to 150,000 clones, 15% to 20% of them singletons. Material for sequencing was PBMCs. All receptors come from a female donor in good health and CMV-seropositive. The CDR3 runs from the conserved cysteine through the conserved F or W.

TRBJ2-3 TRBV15 CATSTLSLQPMIHTQYF
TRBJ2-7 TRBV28 CASSYGTSKIYEQYF
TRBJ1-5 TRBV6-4 CASSESGINQPQHF
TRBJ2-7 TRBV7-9 CASSSSRTGDYEQYF
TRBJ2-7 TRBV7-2 CASSSRATETYEQYF
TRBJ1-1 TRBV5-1 CASSLARAAEAFF
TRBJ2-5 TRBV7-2 CASSLTSGGARETQYF
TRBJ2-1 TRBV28 CASTSGQRNNEQFF
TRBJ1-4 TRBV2 CASSEALGFNEKLFF
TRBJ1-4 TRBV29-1 CSVEINLGEKLFF
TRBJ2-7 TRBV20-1 CSARGGYEQYF
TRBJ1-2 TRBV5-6 CASSLEVGGFYGYTF
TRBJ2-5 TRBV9 CASSVEGGGGETQYF
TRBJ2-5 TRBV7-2 CASSLFEVYQETQYF
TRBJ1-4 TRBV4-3 CASSQVSRGDEKLFF
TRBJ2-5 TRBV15 CATSRDSTGSETQYF
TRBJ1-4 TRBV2 CASSAPGNPREKLFF
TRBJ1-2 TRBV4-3 CASSYLWRGNYGYTF
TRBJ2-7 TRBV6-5 CASSQEKGGTYEQYF
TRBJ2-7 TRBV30 CAWFRTGTGRYEQYF
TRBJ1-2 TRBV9 CASSLDRGLNYGYTF
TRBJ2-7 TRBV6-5 CASSYSMFDNSYEQYF
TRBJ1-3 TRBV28 CASSLGTGAGNTIYF
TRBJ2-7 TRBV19 CASSIAWSSYEQYF
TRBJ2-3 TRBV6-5 CASSSSRDTQYF
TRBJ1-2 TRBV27 CASSYRGENGYTF
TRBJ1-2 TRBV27 CASRTAAHYGYTF
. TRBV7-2 CASSFDVESDSYEQYF